Shown below are 13 T cell receptor beta chains from a single sample sequenced in a study of T cell responses to AZD1222 COVID-19 vaccine. Method: immunoSEQ multiplex PCR; TCRdb's copy keeps in-frame clones and lacks some. The table records around 150,000 clones, roughly 90% of them present only once. The material was peripheral blood, obtained 28 days after the second AZD1222 dose. These receptors were taken from an adult who received the AZD1222 COVID-19 vaccine.

The chain employs TRBV5-4 and TRBJ1-5; D may be TRBD1 (6 bases). The CDR3 consists of 16 residues. CDR1 is SGHNT, CDR2 YYREEE, per germline (reference sequence). The ends were cut back, 3 bases at V and 1 base at J, with 14 bases in the middle. The CDR3 sequence: CASSSGGGISNQPQHF. The CDR3 DNA reads as TGTGCCAGCAGCTCTGGGGGGGGCATAAGCAATCAGCCCCAGCATTTT.

The chain joins TRBV28 to TRBJ1-1; D is uncertain. Per the germline V gene, CDR1 is MDHEN and CDR2 is SYDVKM. Deletions cut 11 bases from V and 1 base from J, with 8 bases between. CDR3 length: 11 amino acids. The CDR3 sequence: CAARGNTEAFF. The CDR3 region has the DNA TGTGCCGCACGGGGGAACACTGAAGCTTTCTTT.

This clone showed up just a few times. This chain connects TRBV5-5 to TRBJ2-2; no clear D. CDR1 is SGHKS, CDR2 YYEKEE, per germline (reference sequence). CDR3 length equals 12 residues. The germline V and J ends were trimmed by 6 bases and 7 bases, with 10 bases remaining between them. The CDR3 region has the DNA TGTGCCAGCAATGTTAGGGACGGGGAGCTGTTTTTT. Its protein product is CASNVRDGELFF.

In DNA form, the CDR3 reads TGTGCCAGCAGCCTCGGCCCGGGCGTCGGGATCACCTTC. Translating gives CASSLGPGVGITF. The rearrangement links TRBV7-9 to TRBJ1-2; no firm D call. Germline CDR1 and CDR2: SEHNR and FQNEAQ (reference sequence). V lost 5 bases, J lost 13 bases, and 20 bases lay in between. CDR3 length equals 13 residues.

The chain joins TRBV27 to TRBJ2-7; 12 nucleotides align to TRBD2. The V segment lost 4 bases and the J segment 3 bases; nucleotides outside the gene matches: 7. The germline V gene has CDR1 MNHEY and CDR2 SMNVEV (reference sequence). The length of the CDR3 is 16 residues. The CDR3 reads CASSSPRTSGIYEQYF. The CDR3 DNA follows: TGTGCCAGCAGTTCCCCCCGGACTAGCGGGATCTACGAGCAGTACTTC.

The chain carries TRBV30 and TRBJ2-1, with D possibly matching TRBD2 (6 bases). This CDR3 comprises 12 residues. The V gene's germline CDR1 is GTSNPN and CDR2 SVGIG (reference sequence). Between the trimmed V and J ends, which lost 1 base and 9 bases, there was a span of 10 bases. The chain's CDR3 is CAWSGLDFEQFF. CDR3 coding DNA: TGTGCCTGGAGTGGACTAGATTTTGAGCAGTTCTTC.

The chain employs TRBV29-1 and TRBJ2-1; D is unclear. With 6 bases removed from V and 0 bases from J, the gap between germline ends came to 15 bases. Germline CDR1 and CDR2: SQVTM and ANQGSEA. The CDR3 has 15 residues. This CDR3 reads CSVQLEQSSYNEQFF. The CDR3, as DNA: TGCAGCGTCCAGCTGGAGCAAAGCTCCTACAATGAGCAGTTCTTC.

This clone was observed many times. V gene TRBV14 combines with J gene TRBJ2-2; 8 bases fit TRBD1. This CDR3 has 14 amino acids. Germline V lookup: CDR1 SGHDN, CDR2 FVKESK. V lost 4 bases and J lost 9; bases outside the gene matches: 7. The CDR3 nucleotides are TGTGCCAGCAGCCTCGGACAGGGTTCGTGGGAGCTGTTTTTT. Translating it yields CASSLGQGSWELFF.

The gene calls are TRBV11-2 and TRBJ2-2; TRBD2 aligns across 7 bases. This CDR3 is 15 amino acids long. Germline assignment: CDR1 SGHAT and CDR2 FQNNGV. V was pared by 5 bases and J by 7 bases, with 10 bases of the junction left unmatched. CDR3 DNA: TGTGCCAGCAGCCCCCGGACTAGTCAAGGCGGGGAGCTGTTTTTT. It encodes CASSPRTSQGGELFF.

The CDR3 is CASSLGGRGSGEQFF. In DNA, the CDR3 is TGTGCCAGCAGCTTAGGAGGGAGAGGGTCGGGGGAGCAGTTCTTC. This rearrangement joins TRBV11-3 to TRBJ2-1; possibly TRBD2 for D (5 bases). The germline V gene has CDR1 SGHNT and CDR2 YENEEA. The CDR3 loop spans 15 amino acids. V was trimmed by 1 base and J by 10 bases, leaving 17 bases between them.

This clone was recorded only once. V is TRBV25-1 and J is TRBJ1-4; D is undetermined. This CDR3 is built from 14 residues. CDR1 MGHDK and CDR2 SYGVNS come from the germline V gene. V gave up 6 bases and J gave up 5 bases, with 13 bases separating them. Here the CDR3 DNA reads TGTGCCAGCAGGCGTTCTGGGGAAAATGAAAAACTGTTTTTT. This translates into CASRRSGENEKLFF.

This clone was seen a single time. This chain links TRBV6-5 with TRBJ2-7; D is undetermined. The CDR3 loop spans 11 amino acids. V was trimmed by 6 bases and J by 7 bases, leaving 10 bases between them. The germline CDR1 and CDR2 sequences are MNHEY and SVGAGI. Written as DNA, the CDR3 is TGTGCCAGCAGCGGCGCCTGGGAGCAGTACTTC. Its protein product is CASSGAWEQYF.

In DNA, the CDR3 is TGTGCCAGCAGCATAACAGGGGTGGGCACTGAAGCTTTCTTT. Protein: CASSITGVGTEAFF. V usage is TRBV7-2 and J usage is TRBJ1-1, with TRBD1 matching over 7 bases. From germline, CDR1 is SGHTA and CDR2 FQGNSA. This CDR3 is built from 14 residues. Trimming removed 5 bases from V and 4 bases from J; junction bases left unmatched: 7.